This TCR beta chain appears in the sequencing data of a study of blood T cell repertoires in COVID-19. At the level of the study: Collection of acute and convalescent COVID-19 samples took place in the United States, Italy and Spain. Sources were T cells, B-cell-depleted T cells, or PBMCs; the material itself was cDNA or gDNA.

Recruited during active infection, patients (from Seattle) were subsequently followed longitudinally. As handled by the study authors: Amplification with reference gene primers provided the estimates of nucleated cell counts. The method was immunoSEQ multiplex PCR; TCRdb's version includes in-frame clones alone and lacks a portion of them. That table gives V, J and clone size, and the DNA gave D and trimming. The table has some 500,000 clones, 85% to 90% seen once. The length of the CDR3 is 16 residues. The germline V and J ends were trimmed by 4 bases and 3 bases, with 16 bases remaining between them. Germline V gene lookup returns CDR1 LGHDT and CDR2 YNNKEL (reference sequence).

The sample consisted of peripheral blood. The J gene is TRBJ2-1, the V gene TRBV3-1 (or the pseudogene TRBV3-2); a possible D gene is TRBD2 (5 bases). This TCR came from a woman aged 45-59 years with COVID-19, enrolled during active disease. Written as DNA, the CDR3 is TGTGCCAGCAGCCCTCCCGGGGAGCCAAACTACAATGAGCAGTTCTTC. This encodes CASSPPGEPNYNEQFF.